This is a list of T cell receptor beta chains from one sample in a study of shared clonotypes between healthy human individuals. Assay: immunoSEQ multiplex PCR; the TCRdb copy retains only in-frame clones and omits some. Seen here are millions of clones, around 93% observed once, and the top ten hold about 1.5%. Specimen: naive CD8+ T cells from PBMCs. The receptors come from a man between 18 and 35 years old in good health. Some clones in this sample may be carry-over from other donors' samples. Each CDR3 is given with its conserved first and last residue. Fields, in order: J gene, clone size, CDR3 length, V gene, D gene, CDR3 DNA, CDR3 protein. D genes are given only for firm matches. Clone size is given for some rows only: seen once, a few or many times, or a class if the clone is expanded.

>TRBJ1-2|once|14|TRBV9|TRBD1
TGTGCCAGCAGCGGCCGGGACAGGGGTTATGGCTACACCTTC
CASSGRDRGYGYTF
>TRBJ1-2|.|14|TRBV29-1|TRBD1
TGCAGCGTCGTCCCCCTTGGGACAGGGATAGGCTACACCTTC
CSVVPLGTGIGYTF
>TRBJ1-5|few|15|TRBV5-5|.
TGTGCCAGCAGCTTGGGGGTCTGGAGCAATCAGCCCCAGCATTTT
CASSLGVWSNQPQHF
>TRBJ1-5|.|15|TRBV4-2|.
TGTGCCAGCAGCCAGGACGGCCTGAGGGGACAGCCCCAGCATTTT
CASSQDGLRGQPQHF
>TRBJ1-5|once|12|TRBV7-9|.
TGTGCCATTGAAAGGGTTAATCAGCCCCAGCATTTT
CAIERVNQPQHF
>TRBJ2-1|.|13|TRBV27|.
TGTGCCAGCAGGGCGGGGCGGGACAATGAGCAGTTCTTC
CASRAGRDNEQFF
>TRBJ1-2|.|10|TRBV6-6|.
TGTGCCAGCAGAGAGGGACGGATCTTCTTC
CASREGRIFF
>TRBJ1-2|.|14|TRBV9|.
TGTGCCAGCAGCGTAGAAAGCAGCCTCTATGGCTACACCTTC
CASSVESSLYGYTF
>TRBJ2-1|.|15|TRBV27|.
TGTGCCAGCAGTTTTGCCGGTGGGGGTTACAATGAGCAGTTCTTC
CASSFAGGGYNEQFF
>TRBJ2-4|.|16|TRBV6-1|.
TGTGCCAGCAGTGAATGGGGGGGCTCAGCCAAAAACATTCAGTACTTC
CASSEWGGSAKNIQYF
>TRBJ2-7|.|12|TRBV9|.
TGTGCCAGCAGCGGGGGAGTCGGCGAGCAGTACTTC
CASSGGVGEQYF
>TRBJ2-2|.|10|TRBV28|.
TGTGCCAGCAAATCAGGGGAGCTGTTTTTT
CASKSGELFF
>TRBJ1-1|.|16|TRBV27|.
TGTGCCAGCAGTTTACGGGTCCGGGGACTGAACACTGAAGCTTTCTTT
CASSLRVRGLNTEAFF
>TRBJ1-1|few|13|TRBV10-3|.
TGTGCCATCCGGGACGGACGGAACACTGAAGCTTTCTTT
CAIRDGRNTEAFF
>TRBJ2-3|.|15|TRBV19|.
TGTGCCAGTAGTATTTCTGAGCCAGTCACAGATACGCAGTATTTT
CASSISEPVTDTQYF
>TRBJ2-3|.|14|TRBV19|.
TGTGCCACGAACACAGGGACCTTCACAGATACGCAGTATTTT
CATNTGTFTDTQYF
>TRBJ2-7|once|17|TRBV4-1|.
TGCGCCAGCAGCCAAGAGGTCTGGGGCAGGGGAGGGAACGAGCAGTACTTC
CASSQEVWGRGGNEQYF
>TRBJ1-5|.|15|TRBV19|.
TGTGCCAGTAGTATAGTGGAAGGGACGAATCAGCCCCAGCATTTT
CASSIVEGTNQPQHF
>TRBJ2-7|.|15|TRBV10-3|.
TGTGCCATCATGGTGGACACTATTAACTCCTACGAGCAGTACTTC
CAIMVDTINSYEQYF
>TRBJ2-7|.|13|TRBV11-1|.
TGTGCCAGCAGCGGGGACTGGACCTACGAGCAGTACTTC
CASSGDWTYEQYF